This TCR beta chain stems from a study of T cells in women clearing cervical HPV infection (dated by TCRdb to 2017 to 2018). In terms of the full investigation: Cases were roughly 23 women with histologically confirmed HPV16-related CIN3 or worse, including 2 invasive cancers. Controls were 20 to 30 women whose single incident HPV16 infection cleared within 12 months without precancer or cancer developing. Blood from cases was collected at the visit where the lesion was first found, while blood from controls was collected once the infection could no longer be detected. For cases, a median interval of about 150 days, with an interquartile range of 90 to 200 days, was observed between lesion detection and blood sampling. HLA typing was available for only a few women, so HLA type could not be excluded as a confounder. This exploratory proof-of-principle case-control study, nested within the Guanacaste HPV Natural History Study in Costa Rica, compared TCR repertoires among women with different cervical HPV16 outcomes. Cases and controls were matched on age within five years and on year of sample collection. Cases had a median age of about 34 years and controls had a median age of approximately 37, with no significant differences in baseline characteristics. The parent cohort enrolled 10,049 women aged 18 or older in Guanacaste, Costa Rica, during about 1992 to 1994 and followed them for approximately seven years. Quality controls consisted of five blinded duplicates per group, for a total of some 60 samples made up of about 50 participants and around ten replicates.

Reading from cysteine to phenylalanine, the CDR3 counts 14 amino acids. The DNA covers only part of the CDR3, 33 bases in frame from base 1. The germline V gene encodes CDR1 SEHNR and CDR2 FQNEAQ (reference sequence). Trimming takes 5 bases from V and 1 base from J, and the germline ends sit 10 bases apart. The immunoSEQ assay used multiplex PCR to amplify TCR beta CDR3 regions from an average of about 1,200 ng of genomic DNA per sample. To correct primer bias, the assay used a complete synthetic TCR repertoire to set an amplification baseline. The amplicons were sequenced on the Illumina platform. As for how the authors treated the data: Error correction of the sequences involved clustering with frequency ratios plus a modified nearest-neighbor algorithm, after which the sequences were analyzed in the immunoSEQ Analyzer using IMGT gene definitions. At each rarefaction depth, TCR richness and evenness were averaged across 20 rarefaction repeats, and samples with fewer sequences than that depth were excluded. V, D and J gene relative abundances were compared between groups with Wilcoxon rank sum tests, applying FDR correction. Blinded duplicates gave an intraclass correlation of roughly 96% for TCR richness and an average of around 83% across some 62 gene segments. TCRdb's version of the immuneACCESS table is confined to in-frame rearrangements and falls short of the full clone set. An unresolved V gene accounts for under half of the shortfall where checked; the remainder is of unknown origin. V and J calls and clone size are those listed in that table; D and trimming were worked out from the DNA. The sample table records about 35,000 clones. The top ten clonotypes cover less than 2% of the sample.

The study at large found these results: Lower TRBV6-7 relative abundance was observed in cases than in controls (approximately 0.1% versus 0.16%; Bonferroni P = 0.0008). Because the number of T cells per sample was unknown, the richness differences could reflect varying T-cell content rather than repertoire biology. Because of the cross-sectional design, the study could not determine whether the associations came before infection or resulted from infection, and neither effector/memory subsets nor HPV-specific T cells were isolated. Cases were distinguished from controls with an estimated AUC of 0.65 to 0.85 by random forest classifiers combining richness and V gene abundances. CIN3+ cases had significantly higher TCR repertoire richness than controls across sequencing depths, but evenness did not differ between the groups.

Every participant had a single incident cervical HPV16 infection, and women with prevalent HPV16 infections were excluded. Cervical HPV DNA was detected by MY09/MY11 PCR and genotyped by dot-blot hybridization. Around 16 mL of heparinized blood was centrifuged, after which the buffy coat was aliquoted, frozen at -30 degrees C, and then stored at -80 degrees C. QIAGEN kits were used to extract genomic DNA from the buffy coat specimens. With respect to this clone: Its antigen specificity is not known. The read falls 3 residues short of the CDR3 end, and the missing part is taken from the germline J gene.

The sample taken for sequencing was blood buffy coat. The chain employs TRBV7-9 and TRBJ2-3, with a weak D call of TRBD2 (5 bases match). The receptor was isolated from a woman aged 18-70 years with a cervical HPV16 infection that either progressed to CIN3+ or cleared (not recorded which). CDR3 protein: CASSTTRGTDTQYF. The CDR3 DNA, read in part, is TGTGCCAGCAGCACCACTAGGGGCACAGATACG.